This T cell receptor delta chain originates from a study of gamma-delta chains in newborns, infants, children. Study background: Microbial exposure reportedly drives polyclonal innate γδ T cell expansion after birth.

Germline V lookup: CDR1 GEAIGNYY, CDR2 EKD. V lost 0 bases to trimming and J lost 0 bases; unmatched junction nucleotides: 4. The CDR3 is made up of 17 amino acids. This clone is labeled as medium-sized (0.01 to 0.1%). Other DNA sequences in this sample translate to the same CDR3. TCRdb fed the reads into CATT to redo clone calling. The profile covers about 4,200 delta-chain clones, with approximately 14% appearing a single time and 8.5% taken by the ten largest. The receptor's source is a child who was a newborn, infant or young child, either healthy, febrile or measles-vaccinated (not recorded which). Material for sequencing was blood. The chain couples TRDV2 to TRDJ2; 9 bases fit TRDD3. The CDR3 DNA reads TGTGCCTGTGACACCGTAACTGGGGGAGCTTTGACAGCACAACTCTTCTTT. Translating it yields CACDTVTGGALTAQLFF.